The clone carrying this T cell receptor (beta chain) was counted only a few times. This specimen comes from a study of patients and donors after allogeneic stem cell transplantation. V shed 6 bases and J shed 0 bases, with 12 bases lying between them. This CDR3 has 14 residues. TCRdb ran MiXCR on the RT-PCR reads and lists one entry per CDR3 protein. The repertoire consists of 2,500 to 3,000 distinct CDR3 sequences, with roughly 8.7% occurring once and the leading ten covering over 9.5%. The material sequenced was blood, either unsorted or a sorted T cell fraction (not recorded which). The chain carries TRBV12-3 or TRBV12-4 and TRBJ2-7, with D unclear. The sequence was collected from a human donor who was either an allogeneic HSCT recipient or a stem cell or donor lymphocyte infusion donor (not recorded which). It is not recorded whose cells these are; they may come from a transplant donor. The CDR3, as DNA: TGTGCCAGCAGCACATCCGGGTTCTCCTACGAGCAGTACTTC. It codes for CASSTSGFSYEQYF.